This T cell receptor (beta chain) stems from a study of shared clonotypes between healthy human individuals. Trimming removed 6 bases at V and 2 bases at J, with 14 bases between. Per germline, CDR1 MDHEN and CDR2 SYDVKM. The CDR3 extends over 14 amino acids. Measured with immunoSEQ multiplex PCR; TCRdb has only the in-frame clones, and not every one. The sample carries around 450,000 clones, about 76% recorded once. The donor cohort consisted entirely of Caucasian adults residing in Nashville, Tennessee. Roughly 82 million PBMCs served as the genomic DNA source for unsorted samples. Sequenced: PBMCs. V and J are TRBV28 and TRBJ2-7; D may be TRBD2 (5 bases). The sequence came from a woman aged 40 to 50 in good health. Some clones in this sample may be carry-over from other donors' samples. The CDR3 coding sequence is TGTGCCAGCAGGGAGGTAGCGAATACCTACGAGCAGTACTTC. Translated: CASREVANTYEQYF.